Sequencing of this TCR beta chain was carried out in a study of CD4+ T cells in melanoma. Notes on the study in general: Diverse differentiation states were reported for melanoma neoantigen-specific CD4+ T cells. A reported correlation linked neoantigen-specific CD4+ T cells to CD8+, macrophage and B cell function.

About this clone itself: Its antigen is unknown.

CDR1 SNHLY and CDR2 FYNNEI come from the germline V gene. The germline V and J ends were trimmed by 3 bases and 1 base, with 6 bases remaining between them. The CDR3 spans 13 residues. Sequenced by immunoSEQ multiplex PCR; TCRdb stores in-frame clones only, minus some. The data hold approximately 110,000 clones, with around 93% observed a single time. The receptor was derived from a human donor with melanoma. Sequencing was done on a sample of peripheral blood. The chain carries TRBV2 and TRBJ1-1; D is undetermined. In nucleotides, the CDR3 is TGTGCCAGCAGTGAGGGGTCGAACACTGAAGCTTTCTTT. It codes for CASSEGSNTEAFF.